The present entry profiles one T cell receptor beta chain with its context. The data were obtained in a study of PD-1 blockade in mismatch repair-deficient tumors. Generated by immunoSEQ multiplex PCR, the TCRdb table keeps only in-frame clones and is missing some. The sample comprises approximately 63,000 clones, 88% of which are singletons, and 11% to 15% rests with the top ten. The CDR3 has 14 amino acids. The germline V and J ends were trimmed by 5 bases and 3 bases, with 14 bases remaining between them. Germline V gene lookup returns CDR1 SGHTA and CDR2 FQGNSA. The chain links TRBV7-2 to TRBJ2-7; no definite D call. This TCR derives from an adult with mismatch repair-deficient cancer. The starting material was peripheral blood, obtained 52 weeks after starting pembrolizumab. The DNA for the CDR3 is TGTGCCAGCAGCCGTCGACTGACGAGCTACGAGCAGTACTTC. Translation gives CASSRRLTSYEQYF.